This TCR beta chain was sequenced during a study of technical replicates of blood from a handful of donors. Assay: immunoSEQ multiplex PCR; the TCRdb copy retains only in-frame clones and omits some. The repertoire holds about 76,000 clones, around 85% seen once, with roughly 4.8% in the top ten. Germline CDR1 reads SGHTA; CDR2 reads FQGNSA. Trimming stripped 7 bases from V and 0 bases from J, with 7 bases between. The CDR3 consists of 13 residues. Specimen: PBMCs. The rearrangement joins TRBV7-2 to TRBJ2-1; D not resolved. The TCR sequence derives from a human donor in good health. Some clones in this sample may be carry-over from other donors' samples. CDR3 bases: TGTGCCAGCACTCGGAGCTCCTACAATGAGCAGTTCTTC. It specifies CASTRSSYNEQFF.